The next 8 T cell receptor beta chains were all read from a single sample in a study of identical twins. One entry per CDR3 protein, called by TCRdb with MiXCR from the 5' RACE reads. Altogether roughly 1,500,000 distinct CDR3 sequences are present, less than 40% being singletons, with the ten largest covering approximately 0.29%. Sequences were obtained from cord blood. The receptor set was obtained from a newborn girl in good health.

This sequence joins TRBV2 and TRBJ2-3, with TRBD2 identical over 8 bases. The CDR3 has 15 amino acids. V was clipped by 5 bases and J by 6 bases; unmatched bases: 10. The germline V gene encodes CDR1 SNHLY and CDR2 FYNNEI. The DNA of the CDR3 is TGTGCCAGCAGTCCTATAGCGGGGACCATTGATACGCAGTATTTT. Its protein product is CASSPIAGTIDTQYF.

The rearrangement uses TRBV15 and TRBJ2-1, with no clear D. The CDR3 is 15 amino acids. Trimming shortened V by 0 bases and J by 4 bases, and 10 bases separated the two germline ends. CDR1 is LNHNV and CDR2 is YYDKDF in the germline V gene (reference sequence). Written as DNA, the CDR3 is TGTGCCACCAGCAGAGATGCTAGGGAATACAATGAGCAGTTCTTC. It codes for CATSRDAREYNEQFF.

This clonotype was seen at least ten times. This chain uses TRBV12-3 or TRBV12-4 with TRBJ1-5; D gene unclear. The CDR3 covers 15 residues. The germline V and J ends were trimmed by 3 bases and 2 bases, with 11 bases remaining between them. CDR3 coding DNA: TGTGCCAGCAGTTTTGGAGGAAGGGGCAATCAGCCCCAGCATTTT. It encodes CASSFGGRGNQPQHF.

The chain couples TRBV20-1 to TRBJ1-6, with TRBD1 matching over 9 bases. The CDR3 is 15 amino acids. V lost 5 bases and J lost 9; bases outside the gene matches: 11. Germline CDR1 and CDR2: DFQATT and SNEGSKA (reference sequence). Here the CDR3 reads CSAENRGLGGSPLHF. In nucleotides, the CDR3 is TGCAGTGCTGAGAACAGGGGGCTTGGTGGTTCACCCCTCCACTTT.

The rearrangement joins TRBV7-9 to TRBJ2-1; TRBD2 agrees at 10 bases. The DNA end is more similar to TRBJ2-7, so the J call may be wrong. In germline, CDR1 is SEHNR, CDR2 FQNEAQ (reference sequence). The CDR3 is 14 residues long. The CDR3 nucleotides are TGTGCCAGCATGTGGACTAGCGGAACCTACGAGCAGTACTTC. Protein product: CASMWTSGTYEQYF.

The chain employs TRBV12-3 or TRBV12-4 and TRBJ2-1; D might be TRBD1 or TRBD2, each matching 6 bases. The J call is uncertain, as TRBJ2-7 better fits the DNA end. The CDR3 consists of 15 residues. CDR3 bases: TGTGCCAGCAGTTTAGGTGGGGGGCAATACAATGAGCAGTACTTC. Protein sequence: CASSLGGGQYNEQYF.

J is TRBJ2-7 and V is TRBV28; 7 nucleotides line up with TRBD2. The CDR3 is 13 residues long. V shed 2 bases and J 5 bases; nucleotides not matched to a gene: 3. From germline, CDR1 is MDHEN and CDR2 SYDVKM. CDR3 sequence (DNA): TGTGCCAGCAGTTTACCAACTAGCGACGAGCAGTACTTC. Translation gives CASSLPTSDEQYF.

The chain recombines TRBV6-5 with TRBJ2-1; no reliable D call. The CDR3 contains 13 residues. Per the germline V gene, CDR1 is MNHEY and CDR2 is SVGAGI. V lost 8 bases to trimming and J lost 1 base, with 9 bases between them. The CDR3 sequence is CASAIGSYNEQFF. The CDR3 DNA follows: TGTGCCAGCGCTATAGGGTCCTACAATGAGCAGTTCTTC.